Below are 32 T cell receptor beta chains sequenced from a single sample in a study of metastatic and nonmetastatic thyroid tumors. All patients reached thyroid surgery having received no treatment beforehand. Using MiXCR, TCRdb reanalyzed the PCR reads. Of approximately 13,000 clones listed, 23% are singletons. The sequencing sample was made of blood. These receptors all come from a female donor with papillary thyroid cancer or a benign thyroid nodule (not recorded which). Some clones in this sample may be carry-over from other donors' samples.

For this clone: Mismatch with germline at one junction end may stem from a read error. The chain carries TRBV11-2 and TRBJ2-1; tentatively, D is TRBD2 (5 bases). In germline, CDR1 is SGHAT, CDR2 FQNNGV. The CDR3 has 17 residues. The CDR3, as DNA: TGTGCCAGCAGCTTAGTTTTCTGGGAGCTCGGAGCCAATGAGCAGCTCTTC. Amino acid sequence: CASSLVFWELGANEQLF.

The gene calls are TRBV6-1 and TRBJ2-7, with D perhaps matching TRBD1 or TRBD2 (5 bases each). The CDR3 has 14 residues. V shed 6 bases and J shed 4 bases, with 16 bases lying between them. Germline assignment: CDR1 MNHNS and CDR2 SASEGT. CDR3 in DNA: TGTGCCAGCAGAGCCGGGACCACCCCATACGAGCAGTACTTC. The encoded protein is CASRAGTTPYEQYF.

V gene TRBV11-2 combines with J gene TRBJ2-3, with 10 bases aligning to TRBD1. The CDR3 extends over 13 amino acids. Germline CDR1 SGHAT, CDR2 FQNNGV. With V trimmed by 10 bases and J by 4 bases, 5 bases remained unmatched. CDR3 region: CATKTGGSDTQYF. The CDR3 DNA follows: TGTGCCACCAAGACAGGGGGCTCAGATACGCAGTATTTT.

There are many counts of this clone. V is TRBV19 and J is TRBJ2-5; the match to TRBD2 covers 14 bases. Germline CDR1 LNHDA, CDR2 SQIVND (reference sequence). This CDR3 contains 16 residues. Germline trimming cut 1 base from V and 5 bases from J; bases unmatched to any gene: 3. For the CDR3, the DNA is TGTGCCAGTAGTATAGGCCGACTAGCGGGAGGGGAGACCCAGTACTTC. Residues: CASSIGRLAGGETQYF.

At least ten counts were recorded for this clone. The CDR3 reads CASSQRDSPGETQYF. The CDR3 nucleotides are TGTGCCAGCAGCCAAAGGGACAGCCCCGGGGAGACCCAGTACTTC. This sequence joins TRBV4-2 and TRBJ2-5, with TRBD1 matching 7 bases. This CDR3 is 15 amino acids long. CDR1 and CDR2 (germline): LGHNA, YNFKEQ. V lost 2 bases to trimming and J lost 5 bases; unmatched junction nucleotides: 8.

The sample holds many counts of this clone. The chain joins TRBV11-1 to TRBJ2-7, with 7 bases matching TRBD1. V was clipped by 5 bases and J by 4 bases; unmatched bases: 11. The CDR3 runs to 15 residues. Germline V gene data show CDR1 as SGHAT and CDR2 as FQDESV (reference sequence). The CDR3 region is CASSQPSQGVYEQYF. DNA of the CDR3: TGTGCCAGCAGCCAACCGAGTCAGGGGGTTTACGAGCAGTACTTC. The variable domain in full, with the rest retrieved from reference TRBV11-1 and TRBJ2-7, is EAEVAQSPRYKITEKSQAVAFWCDPISGHATLYWYRQILGQGPELLVQFQDESVVDDSQLPKDRFSAERLKGVDSTLKIQPAELGDSAMYLCASSQPSQGVYEQYFGPGTRLTVT.

This clone appeared many times. V is TRBV5-4 and J is TRBJ1-1, with 7 bases identical to TRBD1. This CDR3 is 13 amino acids long. V lost 4 bases to trimming and J lost 6 bases; unmatched junction nucleotides: 6. Germline lookup yields CDR1 SGHNT and CDR2 YYREEE (reference sequence). DNA of the CDR3: TGTGCCAGCAGCGTTCCACAGGGGTCTGAAGCTTTCTTT. Translation: CASSVPQGSEAFF.

V gene TRBV20-1 combines with J gene TRBJ1-5; D is uncertain. CDR1 DFQATT and CDR2 SNEGSKA come from the germline V gene (reference sequence). The CDR3 has 15 amino acids. Trimming pared 0 bases from V and 5 bases from J, leaving 14 bases between. The CDR3 DNA sequence: TGCAGTGCTAGAGATATGGGTTTAACCGATCAGCCCCAGCATTTT. It yields the protein CSARDMGLTDQPQHF.

About this clone itself: A single base separates this from a much larger clone, so it may be a read error. V is TRBV5-8 and J is TRBJ2-5; TRBD2 is a possible D gene (5 bases). The V gene's germline CDR1 is SGHTS and CDR2 YDEGEE. The CDR3 contains 16 residues. Trimming took 0 bases from V and 2 from J, leaving 14 bases between them. The CDR3 here is CASSLVVGLAQETQYF. CDR3 sequence (DNA): TGTGCCAGCAGCTTGGTGGTCGGGCTAGCACAAGAGACCCAGTACTTC.

About this clone: This CDR3 is also generated by other DNA sequences in the sample. The chain recombines TRBV20-1 with TRBJ2-7; 7 bases align to TRBD2. The CDR3 totals 15 residues. The V gene's germline CDR1 is DFQATT and CDR2 SNEGSKA (reference sequence). V was clipped by 0 bases and J by 7 bases; unmatched bases: 12. This CDR3 reads CSARDPGGPSGEQYV. The CDR3, as DNA: TGCAGTGCTAGAGATCCGGGAGGCCCCTCGGGTGAGCAGTACGTC.

This clone appeared many times. The CDR3 sequence: CSASDSGKNEQFF. The CDR3 nucleotides read TGCAGTGCTAGTGATAGCGGTAAAAATGAGCAGTTCTTC. This sequence joins TRBV20-1 and TRBJ2-1; D is perhaps TRBD2 (6 bases). The V end lost 3 bases, the J end lost 7 bases, and 13 bases lay between the germline ends. This CDR3 has 13 residues. Germline V CDR1 and CDR2: DFQATT, SNEGSKA (reference sequence).

This clone has more than one count but fewer than ten. The V gene is TRBV27, the J gene TRBJ2-7; D tentatively reads TRBD1 or TRBD2 (5 bases each). V dropped 5 bases and J dropped 6 bases, with 14 bases sitting between them. The CDR3 sequence is 13 residues long. Germline CDR1 is MNHEY and CDR2 is SMNVEV (reference sequence). CDR3 nucleotides: TGTGCCAGCAGTCTGGGGGAATTGGGCGAGCAGTACTTC. Translation: CASSLGELGEQYF.

Sample share makes this clone medium-sized. This rearrangement joins TRBV28 to TRBJ1-5; D gene uncertain. Germline-derived CDR1 and CDR2 are MDHEN and SYDVKM. CDR3 length: 15 amino acids. Trimming removed 6 bases from V and 7 bases from J, with 19 bases in between. CDR3 in DNA: TGTGCCAGCAGCCCGCCTCAACCCACAAGCCAGCCCCAGCATTTT. Its protein is CASSPPQPTSQPQHF.

In this sample, this clone is medium-sized. This rearrangement joins TRBV28 to TRBJ2-7; 8 positions agree with TRBD1. Germline loops: CDR1 MDHEN, CDR2 SYDVKM. The CDR3 runs 13 residues. V was clipped by 7 bases and J by 9 bases; unmatched bases: 11. This chain's CDR3 is CASTTPGGRGQYF. CDR3 sequence (DNA): TGTGCCAGCACAACCCCAGGGGGCAGAGGGCAGTACTTC. The entire variable domain, with the rest obtained from reference TRBV28 and TRBJ2-7, is as follows: DVKVTQSSRYLVKRTGEKVFLECVQDMDHENMFWYRQDPGLGLRLIYFSYDVKMKEKGDIPEGYSVSREKKERFSLILESASTNQTSMYLCASTTPGGRGQYFGPGTRLTVT.

This clone was observed many times. V gene TRBV11-2 combines with J gene TRBJ2-7, with TRBD2 matching 11 bases. The CDR3 loop spans 14 amino acids. Germline CDR1 and CDR2: SGHAT and FQNNGV. V shed 3 bases, J shed 4 bases, and the junction held 2 bases outside the gene matches. CDR3 bases: TGTGCCAGCAGCTTCGGGACTAGCGGATACGAGCAGTACGTC. This gives the protein CASSFGTSGYEQYV.

This clone has at least ten counts. The chain has TRBV5-8 and TRBJ1-1, with D hard to call. Trimming left V 2 bases short and J 5 bases short, with 10 bases between. Germline values: CDR1 SGHTS, CDR2 YDEGEE. CDR3 size: 13 residues. In DNA form, the CDR3 reads TGTGCCAGCAGCTTACGATCGGGAACTGAAGCTTTCTTT. The encoded protein is CASSLRSGTEAFF.

This clone was detected only a few times. This chain links TRBV6-1 with TRBJ2-1; D possibly corresponds to TRBD2 (5 bases). CDR3 size: 15 residues. Trimming took 5 bases from V and 2 from J, leaving 13 bases between them. Germline lookup yields CDR1 MNHNS and CDR2 SASEGT. The chain's CDR3 is CASSRTEEAYNEQFF. For the CDR3, the DNA is TGTGCCAGCAGTCGTACGGAGGAGGCCTACAATGAGCAGTTCTTC.

Concerning this clone itself: Germline and junction disagree at one end, which may indicate a read error. This chain connects TRBV12-3 or TRBV12-4 to TRBJ2-2; 11 bases are a match to TRBD2. This CDR3 spans 14 amino acids. In DNA, the CDR3 is TGTGCCAGCAGTCTAGCGGGAGGCACCGGGGAGCTGTTTTTT. Amino acids: CASSLAGGTGELFF.

This clone is medium-sized (0.01 to 0.1%). The chain joins TRBV6-5 to TRBJ1-3, with a weak D call TRBD1 (5 bases). With 2 bases removed from V and 4 bases from J, the gap between germline ends came to 12 bases. Per germline, CDR1 MNHEY and CDR2 SVGAGI. The CDR3 loop spans 15 amino acids. CDR3 loop: CASSYGAGWGNTIYF. The CDR3 bases are TGTGCCAGCAGTTACGGGGCAGGGTGGGGAAACACCATATATTTT.

This chain connects TRBV15 to TRBJ2-3; 11 bases line up with TRBD2. Trimming at V came to 0 bases and at J to 6 bases, leaving 11 bases not matched to a gene. The CDR3 covers 18 residues. CDR1 and CDR2 from the germline V gene are LNHNV and YYDKDF (reference sequence). CDR3 protein: CATSRDTLAGAQGDTQYF. DNA of the CDR3: TGTGCCACCAGCAGAGATACACTAGCGGGAGCTCAAGGGGATACGCAGTATTTT.

This clone showed up many times. CDR3 protein: CASSGGLAESNEQFF. In DNA, the CDR3 is TGTGCCAGCAGCGGGGGACTAGCGGAGAGTAATGAGCAGTTCTTC. This chain uses TRBV7-8 with TRBJ2-1; the match to TRBD2 covers 11 bases. V was pared by 5 bases and J by 7 bases, with 7 bases of the junction left unmatched. The CDR3 runs 15 residues. Germline CDR1 reads SGHVS; CDR2 reads FQNEAQ.

There are a few counts of this clone. The chain employs TRBV6-1 and TRBJ1-2; D ambiguous. Germline V gives CDR1 MNHNS, CDR2 SASEGT. V was cut by 2 bases and J by 2 bases, with 6 bases left in between. This CDR3 has 13 amino acids. CDR3 loop: CASSESGNYGYTF. CDR3 nucleotides: TGTGCCAGCAGTGAATCCGGAAACTATGGCTACACCTTC.

This chain links TRBV9 with TRBJ2-3, with no clear D. The CDR3 covers 11 residues. Trimming pared 5 bases from V and 14 bases from J, leaving 15 bases between. Germline CDR1 SGDLS, CDR2 YYNGEE. The CDR3 sequence is CASSDPKGLYF. The CDR3 bases are TGTGCCAGCAGTGACCCGAAAGGGCTGTATTTT.

The chain is built from TRBV29-1 and TRBJ2-1; maybe TRBD1 (7 bases). Trimming removed 7 bases at V and 8 bases at J, with 21 bases between. Germline CDR1 SQVTM, CDR2 ANQGSEA. CDR3 length: 14 residues. Here the CDR3 reads CSAQAGGGGDEQFF. The DNA for the CDR3 is TGCAGCGCTCAAGCAGGGGGAGGAGGGGATGAGCAGTTCTTC.

The chain carries TRBV27 and TRBJ1-5; D remains unclear. The CDR3 has 12 amino acids. Germline V lookup: CDR1 MNHEY, CDR2 SMNVEV (reference sequence). The V end was cut by 6 bases, the J end by 6 bases, with 9 bases between. CDR3 loop: CASSKLGQPQHF. For the CDR3, the DNA is TGTGCCAGCAGCAAGCTAGGTCAGCCCCAGCATTTT.

The rearrangement links TRBV6-5 to TRBJ2-5; possible D gene TRBD1, 5 bases. This CDR3 region has 14 residues. Germline assignment: CDR1 MNHEY and CDR2 SVGAGI. V shed 6 bases and J shed 5 bases, with 16 bases lying between them. CDR3 amino acids: CASRANWAGETQYF. The CDR3 bases are TGTGCCAGCAGGGCAAACTGGGCAGGGGAGACCCAGTACTTC.

Details on this clone: The limits of the CDR3 on the DNA are not certain, so only TCRdb's listed CDR3 is given. The gene calls are TRBV20-1 and TRBJ1-1; the table assigns TRBD1, which was not confirmed against the DNA. In germline, CDR1 is DFQATT, CDR2 SNEGSKA (reference sequence). The CDR3 is 16 amino acids in total, end residues counted. The CDR3 spells CSARPLRVGEGTEFFF.

This clone has at least ten counts. The chain couples TRBV7-8 to TRBJ1-1; D is unclear. Trimming removed 8 bases at V and 4 bases at J, with 14 bases between. Per the germline V gene, CDR1 is SGHVS and CDR2 is FQNEAQ. The CDR3 contains 13 residues. The CDR3 region has the DNA TGTGCCAGCGCCATTACCGAGCTCACTGAAGCTTTCTTT. Amino acid sequence: CASAITELTEAFF.

This chain joins TRBV12-3 or TRBV12-4 and TRBJ2-3; 8 bases agree with TRBD1. CDR3 size: 15 residues. V was clipped by 6 bases and J by 2 bases; unmatched bases: 7. Here the CDR3 reads CASRFGQGATDTQYF. The CDR3 DNA reads as TGTGCCAGCAGATTCGGACAGGGAGCCACAGATACGCAGTATTTT.

With respect to this clone: The junction departs from the called germline gene at one end, perhaps through a read error. The genes are TRBV20-1 and TRBJ1-1; 7 nucleotides match TRBD1. The CDR3 totals 16 residues. Germline V gene lookup returns CDR1 DFQATT and CDR2 SNEGSKA (reference sequence). The chain's CDR3 is CSARSRTGGMNTEAFF. Written as DNA, the CDR3 is TGCAGTGCTAGAAGTCGGACAGGAGGCATGAACACTGAAGCCTTCTTT.

Sample share makes this clone medium-sized (0.01 to 0.1%). The chain couples TRBV28 to TRBJ1-2; the match to TRBD1 covers 7 bases. The V and J ends lost 5 bases and 8 bases, in that order; junction bases with no gene match: 8. CDR1 MDHEN and CDR2 SYDVKM come from the germline V gene. CDR3 length: 13 residues. The CDR3 coding sequence is TGTGCCAGCAGTAGCGAGACAGGGAACGGCTACACCTTC. This encodes CASSSETGNGYTF.

The genes are TRBV5-1 and TRBJ2-2; D possibly corresponds to TRBD1 (6 bases). The V end lost 2 bases, the J end lost 4 bases, and 15 bases lay between the germline ends. CDR1 is SGHRS and CDR2 is YFSETQ in the germline V gene. The length of the CDR3 is 16 residues. CDR3 coding DNA: TGCGCCAGCAGCTTTGGGCAGGGGATATTCACCGGGGAGCTGTTTTTT. It codes for CASSFGQGIFTGELFF.